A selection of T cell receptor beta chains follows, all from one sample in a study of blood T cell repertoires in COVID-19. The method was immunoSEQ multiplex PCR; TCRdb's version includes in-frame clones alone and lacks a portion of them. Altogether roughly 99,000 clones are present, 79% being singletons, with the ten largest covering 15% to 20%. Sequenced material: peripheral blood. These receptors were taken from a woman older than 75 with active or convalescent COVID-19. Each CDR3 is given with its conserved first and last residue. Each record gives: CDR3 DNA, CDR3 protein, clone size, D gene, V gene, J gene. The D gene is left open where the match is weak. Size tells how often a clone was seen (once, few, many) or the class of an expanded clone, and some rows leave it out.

CDR3nt: TGTGCCAGTAATACCGGACAGAACTATGGCTACACCTTC; CDR3aa: CASNTGQNYGYTF; abundance: NA; d_gene: NA; v_gene: TRBV19; j_gene: TRBJ1-2
CDR3nt: TGTGCCAGCAGGACAACAGGGGCGGATGAGCAGTTCTTC; CDR3aa: CASRTTGADEQFF; abundance: NA; d_gene: TRBD1; v_gene: TRBV2; j_gene: TRBJ2-1
CDR3nt: TGTGCCAGCAGCCCGACGGGGGATAGCTCCTACGAGCAGTACTTC; CDR3aa: CASSPTGDSSYEQYF; abundance: NA; d_gene: NA; v_gene: TRBV5-4; j_gene: TRBJ2-7
CDR3nt: TGTGCCAGCAAGGGACTTGGAAGGACCCAGTACTTC; CDR3aa: CASKGLGRTQYF; abundance: once; d_gene: NA; v_gene: TRBV12-3/TRBV12-4; j_gene: TRBJ2-5
CDR3nt: TGTGCCAGCAGCCAAGTTATAATTTCGGGATTCGAGTCCACAGATACGCAGTATTTT; CDR3aa: CASSQVIISGFESTDTQYF; abundance: NA; d_gene: NA; v_gene: TRBV14; j_gene: TRBJ2-3
CDR3nt: TGTGCCAGCAGTTTGGGGGGGCTGGGCACTGAAGCTTTCTTT; CDR3aa: CASSLGGLGTEAFF; abundance: NA; d_gene: NA; v_gene: TRBV27; j_gene: TRBJ1-1
CDR3nt: TGTGCCAGCAGCCGGACAGGGGGGGACACTGAAGCTTTCTTT; CDR3aa: CASSRTGGDTEAFF; abundance: NA; d_gene: TRBD1; v_gene: TRBV6-5; j_gene: TRBJ1-1
CDR3nt: TGCGCCAGTAGCCAAGACATGACAGTTTCCGAGCAGTTCTTC; CDR3aa: CASSQDMTVSEQFF; abundance: once; d_gene: NA; v_gene: TRBV4-1; j_gene: TRBJ2-1
CDR3nt: TGTGCCAGCAGCTCCGCCTACAATGAGCAGTTCTTC; CDR3aa: CASSSAYNEQFF; abundance: few; d_gene: NA; v_gene: TRBV5-1; j_gene: TRBJ2-1
CDR3nt: TGTGCCAGCTCATTGGGACAGGGTTCCGAGCAGTACTTC; CDR3aa: CASSLGQGSEQYF; abundance: NA; d_gene: TRBD1; v_gene: TRBV18; j_gene: TRBJ2-7
CDR3nt: TGTGCCAGCAGCTTAGACAGGGGCACAGATACGCAGTATTTT; CDR3aa: CASSLDRGTDTQYF; abundance: NA; d_gene: NA; v_gene: TRBV7-6; j_gene: TRBJ2-3
CDR3nt: TGTGCCAGCAGCTGGAGGGGGACTAGCGGGTTTAGGCAGTACTTC; CDR3aa: CASSWRGTSGFRQYF; abundance: once; d_gene: TRBD2; v_gene: TRBV5-6; j_gene: TRBJ2-7
CDR3nt: TGCGCCAGCGGGACAGGGGACTATGGCTACACCTTC; CDR3aa: CASGTGDYGYTF; abundance: NA; d_gene: TRBD1; v_gene: TRBV5-1; j_gene: TRBJ1-2
CDR3nt: TGTGCCAGCAGTGAGACCAACAGTTGGGAGACCCAGTACTTC; CDR3aa: CASSETNSWETQYF; abundance: NA; d_gene: NA; v_gene: TRBV2; j_gene: TRBJ2-5
CDR3nt: TGTGCCAGCAGTGAAGCCCAAGCGGGAGCGTCCGGGCAGTACTTC; CDR3aa: CASSEAQAGASGQYF; abundance: NA; d_gene: TRBD2; v_gene: TRBV6-1; j_gene: TRBJ2-7
CDR3nt: TGTGCCAGCAGCTCCAAGGGGGCTAGCACAGATACGCAGTATTTT; CDR3aa: CASSSKGASTDTQYF; abundance: NA; d_gene: TRBD1; v_gene: TRBV7-3; j_gene: TRBJ2-3
CDR3nt: TGTGCCAGCAGCTTAGTGGATAGCAGAAACACCATATATTTT; CDR3aa: CASSLVDSRNTIYF; abundance: NA; d_gene: NA; v_gene: TRBV11-2; j_gene: TRBJ1-3
CDR3nt: TGTGCCAGCAGGTTCCAGACTAGCGGGAGCCACGAGCAGTACTTC; CDR3aa: CASRFQTSGSHEQYF; abundance: NA; d_gene: TRBD2; v_gene: TRBV2; j_gene: TRBJ2-7
CDR3nt: TGTGCCAGCAATCTAGCAGAGGGAGAGACCCAGTACTTC; CDR3aa: CASNLAEGETQYF; abundance: NA; d_gene: NA; v_gene: TRBV2; j_gene: TRBJ2-5
CDR3nt: TGTGCCATCTCCTCCGGGGGGCGGGAGGGGAGCTCCTACGAGCAGTACTTC; CDR3aa: CAISSGGREGSSYEQYF; abundance: NA; d_gene: TRBD2; v_gene: TRBV7-8; j_gene: TRBJ2-7
CDR3nt: TGTGCCAGCAGCAAAACAGGCTCCTACGAGCAGTACTTC; CDR3aa: CASSKTGSYEQYF; abundance: few; d_gene: NA; v_gene: TRBV21-1; j_gene: TRBJ2-7
CDR3nt: TGCGCCAGCAGCTTGGCGGCAGGCAACACCGGGGAGCTGTTTTTT; CDR3aa: CASSLAAGNTGELFF; abundance: NA; d_gene: NA; v_gene: TRBV5-1; j_gene: TRBJ2-2
CDR3nt: TGTGCCAGCAGTTTGGGGACTAGGGGCACAGATACGCAGTATTTT; CDR3aa: CASSLGTRGTDTQYF; abundance: NA; d_gene: TRBD2; v_gene: TRBV27; j_gene: TRBJ2-3
CDR3nt: TGTGCCAGCAGCCAAGCTCTTACCCGGAGAGGGACCGGGGAGCTGTTTTTT; CDR3aa: CASSQALTRRGTGELFF; abundance: NA; d_gene: NA; v_gene: TRBV4-2; j_gene: TRBJ2-2
CDR3nt: TGTGCCAGCAGCATCTCACAGGGAGGGGAGACCCAGTACTTC; CDR3aa: CASSISQGGETQYF; abundance: NA; d_gene: NA; v_gene: TRBV7-6; j_gene: TRBJ2-5
CDR3nt: TGTGCCAGCAGGGGACAGGGAATCAACGAGCAGTACTTC; CDR3aa: CASRGQGINEQYF; abundance: few; d_gene: TRBD1; v_gene: TRBV28; j_gene: TRBJ2-7
CDR3nt: TGTGCCAGAAGCTTTCGCTCAGGGGCCCACTATAATTCACCCCTCCACTTT; CDR3aa: CARSFRSGAHYNSPLHF; abundance: NA; d_gene: NA; v_gene: TRBV5-3; j_gene: TRBJ1-6
CDR3nt: TGTGCCAGCAGTTTCTCGAACACCGGGGAGCTGTTTTTT; CDR3aa: CASSFSNTGELFF; abundance: once; d_gene: NA; v_gene: TRBV28; j_gene: TRBJ2-2
CDR3nt: TGTGCCAGCTCACCGGTTCGGGAGGGAGGCACAGATACGCAGTATTTT; CDR3aa: CASSPVREGGTDTQYF; abundance: NA; d_gene: TRBD2; v_gene: TRBV18; j_gene: TRBJ2-3
CDR3nt: TGTGCCAGCAGTTTAATGCAGGGGTATGGCTACACCTTC; CDR3aa: CASSLMQGYGYTF; abundance: NA; d_gene: NA; v_gene: TRBV27; j_gene: TRBJ1-2
CDR3nt: TGCGCCAGCAGCTTGGGGACAGCTTACAATGAGCAGTTCTTC; CDR3aa: CASSLGTAYNEQFF; abundance: NA; d_gene: NA; v_gene: TRBV5-1; j_gene: TRBJ2-1
CDR3nt: TGCGCCAGCAGCTCGAGGTTGGGAGGACACGGGGACACCATATATTTT; CDR3aa: CASSSRLGGHGDTIYF; abundance: NA; d_gene: NA; v_gene: TRBV5-1; j_gene: TRBJ1-3
CDR3nt: TGCAGCGTTGGACGGGATGAGCAGTTCTTC; CDR3aa: CSVGRDEQFF; abundance: NA; d_gene: NA; v_gene: TRBV29-1; j_gene: TRBJ2-1
CDR3nt: TGTGCCTGGAGTGTAAGTGGACAAGGGGGCATTCAGTACTTC; CDR3aa: CAWSVSGQGGIQYF; abundance: NA; d_gene: NA; v_gene: TRBV30; j_gene: TRBJ2-4